This is a list of T cell receptor beta chains from one sample in a study of metastatic and nonmetastatic thyroid tumors. TCRdb re-called clones from the PCR reads using MiXCR. Among about 18,000 clones listed, 30% to 40% were seen once. Material for sequencing was tumor tissue. These receptors came from a male donor with papillary thyroid cancer or a benign thyroid nodule (not recorded which). Some clones in this sample may be carry-over from other donors' samples. Both conserved end residues are part of each CDR3. The order of the fields is D gene, J gene, clone size, CDR3 length, V gene, CDR3 protein, CDR3 DNA. A D gene is named only where the DNA matches it firmly. Clone size is stated in some rows and not others, as once, few, many or a class when expanded.

D gene: TRBD2
J gene: TRBJ2-2
clone size: many
CDR3 length: 15
V gene: TRBV5-8
CDR3 protein: CASSFSGSLTGELFF
CDR3 DNA: TGTGCCAGCAGCTTTAGCGGGAGTTTAACCGGGGAGCTGTTTTTT

D gene: -
J gene: TRBJ1-2
clone size: many
CDR3 length: 15
V gene: TRBV15
CDR3 protein: CATSREGAAGYGYTF
CDR3 DNA: TGTGCCACCAGCAGAGAGGGGGCAGCGGGCTATGGCTACACCTTC

D gene: -
J gene: TRBJ2-5
clone size: -
CDR3 length: 14
V gene: TRBV2
CDR3 protein: CASSGGIYQETQYF
CDR3 DNA: TGTGCCAGCAGTGGGGGGATTTACCAAGAGACCCAGTACTTC

D gene: TRBD2
J gene: TRBJ2-7
clone size: medium-sized
CDR3 length: 14
V gene: TRBV6-1
CDR3 protein: CASGRTSAAYEQYF
CDR3 DNA: TGTGCCAGCGGTAGGACTAGCGCAGCCTACGAGCAGTACTTC

D gene: -
J gene: TRBJ2-7
clone size: few
CDR3 length: 15
V gene: TRBV11-2
CDR3 protein: CASRFGTKGPYEQYF
CDR3 DNA: TGTGCCAGCAGATTCGGGACCAAAGGGCCCTACGAGCAGTACTTC

D gene: -
J gene: TRBJ1-5
clone size: -
CDR3 length: 16
V gene: TRBV6-1
CDR3 protein: CASSSAGTGPNQPQNF
CDR3 DNA: TGTGCCAGCAGCAGCGCCGGGACTGGGCCCAATCAGCCCCAGAATTTT

D gene: TRBD1
J gene: TRBJ2-6
clone size: -
CDR3 length: 18
V gene: TRBV11-2
CDR3 protein: CASSLVVQGSSGANVLTF
CDR3 DNA: TGTGCCAGCAGCTTAGTTGTACAGGGGAGCTCTGGGGCCAACGTCCTGACTTTC

D gene: TRBD2
J gene: TRBJ2-2
clone size: -
CDR3 length: 15
V gene: TRBV20-1
CDR3 protein: CSAIDLAGDTGELFF
CDR3 DNA: TGCAGTGCTATAGATCTAGCGGGAGACACCGGGGAGCTGTTTTTT

D gene: -
J gene: TRBJ2-1
clone size: medium-sized
CDR3 length: 14
V gene: TRBV7-8
CDR3 protein: CASSLDLSYNEQFF
CDR3 DNA: TGTGCCAGCAGCTTGGACCTATCCTACAATGAGCAGTTCTTC

D gene: -
J gene: TRBJ1-5
clone size: many
CDR3 length: 18
V gene: TRBV20-1
CDR3 protein: CSARDPYSGGRFHQPQHF
CDR3 DNA: TGCAGTGCTAGAGATCCCTATTCGGGGGGCCGTTTCCATCAGCCCCAGCATTTT

D gene: TRBD1
J gene: TRBJ2-1
clone size: many
CDR3 length: 19
V gene: TRBV15
CDR3 protein: CATSRKVIARDRGNSEQFF
CDR3 DNA: TGTGCCACCAGCAGAAAAGTAATCGCCCGGGACAGGGGGAACAGTGAGCAGTTCTTC

D gene: TRBD1
J gene: TRBJ2-1
clone size: -
CDR3 length: 15
V gene: TRBV20-1
CDR3 protein: CSATSGTGGYNEQFF
CDR3 DNA: TGCAGTGCTACCTCCGGGACAGGGGGATACAATGAGCAGTTCTTC

D gene: -
J gene: TRBJ2-1
clone size: medium-sized
CDR3 length: 14
V gene: TRBV20-1
CDR3 protein: CSAPKGSGNNEQFF
CDR3 DNA: TGCAGTGCTCCAAAAGGGAGCGGCAACAATGAGCAGTTCTTC

D gene: TRBD2
J gene: TRBJ2-7
clone size: many
CDR3 length: 16
V gene: TRBV7-9
CDR3 protein: CASSLVVAGGTYEQYF
CDR3 DNA: TGTGCCAGCAGCTTAGTCGTAGCGGGAGGGACCTACGAGCAGTACTTC

D gene: TRBD2
J gene: TRBJ2-5
clone size: -
CDR3 length: 13
V gene: TRBV5-1
CDR3 protein: CGRSSGSYETQYF
CDR3 DNA: TGCGGCCGCAGCAGCGGGAGTTATGAGACCCAGTACTTC

D gene: TRBD2
J gene: TRBJ2-7
clone size: many
CDR3 length: 14
V gene: TRBV18
CDR3 protein: CAAATSASSYEQYF
CDR3 DNA: TGTGCCGCCGCGACTAGCGCGAGCTCCTACGAGCAGTACTTC

D gene: TRBD1
J gene: TRBJ2-7
clone size: -
CDR3 length: 16
V gene: TRBV2
CDR3 protein: CASILGQGALKYEQYF
CDR3 DNA: TGTGCCAGCATCCTAGGGCAGGGGGCGCTGAAATACGAGCAGTACTTC

D gene: TRBD2
J gene: TRBJ2-3
clone size: -
CDR3 length: 16
V gene: TRBV10-3
CDR3 protein: CAISEWVAGATDTQYF
CDR3 DNA: TGTGCCATCAGTGAGTGGGTAGCGGGAGCCACCGATACGCAGTATTTT

D gene: -
J gene: TRBJ2-7
clone size: -
CDR3 length: 13
V gene: TRBV20-1
CDR3 protein: CSAIYTPPYEQYF
CDR3 DNA: TGCAGTGCCATTTATACACCGCCCTACGAGCAGTACTTC

D gene: -
J gene: TRBJ1-2
clone size: medium-sized
CDR3 length: 11
V gene: TRBV2
CDR3 protein: CASSAHYGYTF
CDR3 DNA: TGTGCCAGCAGTGCGCACTATGGCTACACCTTC

D gene: TRBD1
J gene: TRBJ1-1
clone size: once
CDR3 length: 12
V gene: TRBV20-1
CDR3 protein: CSARVTGGRAFF
CDR3 DNA: TGCAGTGCTAGAGTGACAGGGGGTCGTGCTTTCTTT

D gene: -
J gene: TRBJ2-3
clone size: -
CDR3 length: 15
V gene: TRBV20-1
CDR3 protein: CSGTGRGRGTDTQYF
CDR3 DNA: TGCAGTGGGACCGGGAGGGGGCGCGGGACAGATACGCAGTATTTT